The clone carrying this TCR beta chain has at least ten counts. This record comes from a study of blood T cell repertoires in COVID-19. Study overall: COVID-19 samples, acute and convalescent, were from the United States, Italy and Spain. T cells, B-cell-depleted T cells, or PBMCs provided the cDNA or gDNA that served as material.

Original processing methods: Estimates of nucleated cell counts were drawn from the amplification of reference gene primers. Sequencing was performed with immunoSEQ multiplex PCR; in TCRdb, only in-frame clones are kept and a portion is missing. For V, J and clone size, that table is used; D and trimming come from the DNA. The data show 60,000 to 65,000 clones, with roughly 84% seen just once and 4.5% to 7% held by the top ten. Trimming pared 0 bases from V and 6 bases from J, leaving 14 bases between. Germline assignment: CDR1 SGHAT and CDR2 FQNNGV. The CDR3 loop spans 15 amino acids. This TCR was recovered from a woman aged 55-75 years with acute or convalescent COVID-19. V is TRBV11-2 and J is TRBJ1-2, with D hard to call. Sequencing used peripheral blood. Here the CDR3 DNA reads TGTGCCAGCAGCTTAGAACCGGCGGTCCTTAATGGCTACACCTTC. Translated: CASSLEPAVLNGYTF.